The sequence of this TCR beta chain was determined in a study of blood T cell repertoires in COVID-19. Study summary: Sites across the United States, Italy and Spain contributed samples from acute and convalescent COVID-19.

A single count supports this clone. The V and J ends lost 1 base and 4 bases respectively, with 22 bases between them. The CDR3 totals 19 residues. Looked up from germline, CDR1 is MGHRA and CDR2 is YSYEKL. All enrollees were roughly 18 to 95 years old and from 24 US areas. The study assigned cohorts using participant-reported clinical history. The protocol was immunoSEQ multiplex PCR, while the TCRdb copy is restricted to in-frame clones and leaves out a portion. The sample includes 310,000 or so clones, about nine tenths of them seen just once. This clonotype was obtained from a woman aged 18-29 years who had recovered from COVID-19. What was sequenced was PBMCs or T cells enriched from blood (not recorded which). The chain is built from TRBV4-1 and TRBJ2-2; D is possibly TRBD1 (6 bases). The CDR3 coding sequence is TGCGCCAGCAGCCAAGTAGGGGGTCGGAGAAGGAGTGCCACCGGGGAGCTGTTTTTT. It is translated as CASSQVGGRRRSATGELFF.